Listed below are T cell receptor beta chains from one sample, sequenced in a study of CD8 T cells in Susac syndrome. TCRdb re-called the immunoSEQ multiplex PCR reads through MiXCR, storing one row per CDR3 protein. The sample holds around 300,000 distinct CDR3 sequences, approximately 90% seen once. The sample consisted of CD8+ T cells from PBMCs. The receptors derive from a human donor with multiple sclerosis. Both conserved end residues are part of each CDR3. D genes are given only for firm matches. A clone size is listed for some rows: how often the clone was seen (once, few, many), or a class if it is expanded.

D | J | size | V | DNA | CDR3
. | TRBJ1-2 | . | TRBV12-3/TRBV12-4 | TGTGCCAGCAGTCCAGGCCCGGGGGCGGGTTATGGCTACACCTTC | CASSPGPGAGYGYTF
. | TRBJ2-3 | . | TRBV20-1 | TGCAGTGCTAGAGATTATTGGGTTGGGGGGGATACGCAGTATTTT | CSARDYWVGGDTQYF
. | TRBJ2-2 | . | TRBV7-9 | TGTGCCAGCAGCCCCGGGACAACCCCGGGGGAGCTGTTTTTT | CASSPGTTPGELFF
. | TRBJ1-1 | . | TRBV4-3 | TGCGCCACCCAAGCCGATAGGTGGACAGCTGAAGCTTTCTTT | CATQADRWTAEAFF
TRBD1 | TRBJ2-7 | . | TRBV24-1 | TGTGCCACCAGGGGACAGGGCTACGAGCAGTACTTC | CATRGQGYEQYF
TRBD1 | TRBJ2-1 | . | TRBV7-3 | TGTGCCAGCAGCCCGGAGGACAGGTACAATGAGCAGTTCTTC | CASSPEDRYNEQFF
. | TRBJ2-3 | . | TRBV6-6 | TGTGCCAGCAGTTCCGCGGCCCTTCGGGATACGCAGTATTTT | CASSSAALRDTQYF
. | TRBJ2-7 | . | TRBV11-3 | TGTGCCAGCAGCCGTGGGGGCGAGCAGTACTTC | CASSRGGEQYF
. | TRBJ1-5 | . | TRBV12-3/TRBV12-4 | TGTGCCAGCACCGTCGACGGGAGCAATCAGCCCCAGCATTTT | CASTVDGSNQPQHF
. | TRBJ1-2 | . | TRBV24-1 | TGTGCCACCAGTGACCCGACGTTTGGCTATGGCTACACCTTC | CATSDPTFGYGYTF
TRBD1 | TRBJ2-2 | once | TRBV6-4 | TGTGCCAGCAGTGACTCGGGACAGGGTAACACCGGGGAGCTGTTTTTT | CASSDSGQGNTGELFF
TRBD2 | TRBJ2-3 | . | TRBV12-5 | TGCGCTAGTGGTTTCGGACTAGCGGGAGCAGATACGCAGTATTTT | CASGFGLAGADTQYF
TRBD2 | TRBJ2-7 | . | TRBV12-3/TRBV12-4 | TGTGCCAGCAGTTTAGTCGCGGGGGGCAACGAGCAGTACTTC | CASSLVAGGNEQYF
TRBD1 | TRBJ2-7 | . | TRBV7-6 | TGTGCCAGCAGCTCTCGGACAGGGGGTTCATTCGACGAGCAGTACTTC | CASSSRTGGSFDEQYF
. | TRBJ1-4 | . | TRBV7-8 | TGTGCCAGCAGCTTAAGTCCCCTTGGAAAACTGTTTTTT | CASSLSPLGKLFF
TRBD1 | TRBJ2-3 | . | TRBV29-1 | TGCAGCGTTGGGACAGGGGTAGATACGCAGTATTTT | CSVGTGVDTQYF
. | TRBJ2-1 | . | TRBV5-1 | TGCGCCAGCAGCTTGGCCGGACCATACAATGAGCAGTTCTTC | CASSLAGPYNEQFF
TRBD2 | TRBJ2-7 | . | TRBV10-3 | TGTGCCATCAGCGGGACTAACGCATACGAGCAGTACTTC | CAISGTNAYEQYF
. | TRBJ1-1 | . | TRBV25-1 | TGTGCCAGCAGTGAGGGGGCAGGCCAAGCTTTCTTT | CASSEGAGQAFF
. | TRBJ1-5 | . | TRBV20-1 | TGCAGTGCTAGAGTAAACAGAGGCCACAGGGACCAACCAAGCAATCAGCCCCAGCATTTT | CSARVNRGHRDQPSNQPQHF
TRBD1 | TRBJ1-2 | . | TRBV9 | TGTGCCAGCAGCCCGCCTTTCGGATCCGGACAGGGTCTACAGGGCTACACCTTC | CASSPPFGSGQGLQGYTF
TRBD1 | TRBJ2-7 | . | TRBV29-1 | TGCAGCGTCGCCGGGGAGAGGGACAGAGCCCCCTACGAGCAGTACTTC | CSVAGERDRAPYEQYF
TRBD2 | TRBJ2-7 | . | TRBV5-8 | TGTGCCAGCAGCTTGGTAGTGTGGGACTATCAGGGCGAGCAGTACTTC | CASSLVVWDYQGEQYF
TRBD1 | TRBJ2-7 | . | TRBV30 | TGTGCCTGGCTGCGAAGGGACAGGGGGGCCTACGAGCAGTACTTC | CAWLRRDRGAYEQYF
. | TRBJ2-3 | once | TRBV6-9 | TGTGCCAGCCATTCGGGGCCAGATACGCAGTATTTT | CASHSGPDTQYF
. | TRBJ2-3 | . | TRBV30 | TGTGCCTGGAGCGAACCGGGGAGACCCACAGATACGCAGTATTTT | CAWSEPGRPTDTQYF
. | TRBJ1-5 | once | TRBV20-1 | TGCAGTGCTAGAGAAAAGGCCCTTCCTCCGCCCCAGCATTTT | CSAREKALPPPQHF